The 9 T cell receptor beta chains given below trace back to one sample, sequenced in a study of T-cell reconstitution after alpha-beta-depleted transplantation in children. The library targeted TCRbeta and was prepared with unique molecular identifiers. TCRdb re-called the PCR reads with MiXCR, one entry per CDR3 protein. Among some 310,000 distinct CDR3 sequences listed, 20% to 30% were seen once. This specimen consisted of PBMCs, mostly from graft donor cells, obtained 180 days after TCRalphabeta/CD19-depleted stem cell transplant. The receptors here all came from a male patient younger than 18 who had a stem cell transplant for acute lymphoblastic leukemia, so the T cells may come from the graft donor.

This rearrangement joins TRBV12-3 or TRBV12-4 to TRBJ2-2; D tentatively reads TRBD1 or TRBD2 (6 bases each). V dropped 3 bases and J dropped 4 bases, with 9 bases sitting between them. There are 14 residues in the CDR3. The CDR3 spells CASSFRGRTGELFF. CDR3 nucleotides: TGTGCCAGCAGTTTTCGGGGGCGCACCGGGGAGCTGTTTTTT.

J is TRBJ2-1 and V is TRBV5-4, with D tentatively TRBD2 (6 bases). The CDR3 loop spans 15 amino acids. Germline V lookup: CDR1 SGHNT, CDR2 YYREEE (reference sequence). Trimming cost V 4 bases and J 3 bases, with 14 bases left between them. CDR3 region: CASSVPGLHYNEQFF. The CDR3 DNA reads TGTGCCAGCAGCGTACCGGGACTCCACTACAATGAGCAGTTCTTC.

The chain recombines TRBV29-1 with TRBJ2-7; D perhaps matches TRBD1 (6 bases). This CDR3 is built from 15 residues. Germline CDR1 is SQVTM and CDR2 is ANQGSEA. The ends were cut back, 3 bases at V and 5 bases at J, with 20 bases in the middle. This chain's CDR3 is CSVEVAGQFFHEQYF. The CDR3 DNA reads as TGCAGCGTTGAGGTGGCTGGACAGTTCTTTCACGAGCAGTACTTC.

The V gene is TRBV5-4, the J gene TRBJ2-4; tentative D call: TRBD1 (6 bases). The germline V gene has CDR1 SGHNT and CDR2 YYREEE (reference sequence). The CDR3 has 17 residues. V lost 2 bases and J 4 bases, leaving 19 bases between the germline ends. CDR3 sequence: CASSFNFGQPIKNIQYF. CDR3 bases: TGTGCCAGCAGCTTTAATTTTGGACAGCCCATTAAAAACATTCAGTACTTC.

The CDR3 DNA follows: TGTGCCAGCAGCTTAAAGGACGGATCCTACGAGCAGTACTTC. It specifies CASSLKDGSYEQYF. The rearrangement joins TRBV7-9 to TRBJ2-7; D is unclear. Germline CDR1 SEHNR, CDR2 FQNEAQ (reference sequence). V was clipped by 2 bases and J by 1 base, with 9 bases between them. The CDR3 covers 14 residues.

The chain joins TRBV5-1 to TRBJ2-1, with 13 bases that match TRBD2. Per germline, CDR1 SGHRS and CDR2 YFSETQ. The CDR3 is 15 residues long. With 3 bases clipped from V and 7 bases from J, the junction kept 4 bases outside the gene matches. The CDR3 loop is CASSSTSGRWNEQFF. In nucleotides, the CDR3 is TGCGCCAGCAGCTCGACTAGCGGGAGGTGGAATGAGCAGTTCTTC.

This chain links TRBV5-1 with TRBJ2-7; 8 bases agree with TRBD2. Germline assignment: CDR1 SGHRS and CDR2 YFSETQ. The CDR3 runs 14 residues. Trimming at V came to 4 bases and at J to 3 bases, leaving 6 bases not matched to a gene. CDR3: CASSITGGSYEQYF. The CDR3 bases are TGCGCCAGCAGCATCACGGGAGGGAGCTACGAGCAGTACTTC.

The chain joins TRBV7-2 to TRBJ2-2; a weak D match, TRBD1 (6 bases). Germline V gene lookup returns CDR1 SGHTA and CDR2 FQGNSA. CDR3 size: 15 residues. V was clipped by 5 bases and J by 4 bases, with 14 bases between them. DNA of the CDR3: TGTGCCAGCAGCCCTTGGGGGACAACCACCGGGGAGCTGTTTTTT. Its protein product is CASSPWGTTTGELFF.

In its sample, this clonotype was seen a few times. The chain couples TRBV10-3 to TRBJ2-7; 9 bases line up with TRBD1. The V gene's germline CDR1 is ENHRY and CDR2 SYGVKD. The trim removed 9 bases at V and 1 base at J, leaving 7 bases unmatched. CDR3 length equals 14 residues. CDR3 sequence reads: CAIAAGTGSYEQYF. The CDR3 nucleotides read TGTGCCATAGCCGCCGGGACAGGGTCCTACGAGCAGTACTTC.